Listed here are 14 T cell receptor beta chains from one sample, sequenced in a study of T cell changes during pregnancy in multiple sclerosis. The assay was immunoSEQ multiplex PCR, and TCRdb's table has in-frame clones only and misses some. The sample carries under 80,000 clones, around 94% recorded once. The material was peripheral blood, obtained before pregnancy. Receptors were obtained from a female donor with multiple sclerosis, enrolled in a pregnancy study.

The chain has TRBV27 and TRBJ2-1; 9 bases align to TRBD2. CDR3 length equals 17 residues. CDR1 is MNHEY and CDR2 is SMNVEV in the germline V gene (reference sequence). V shed 0 bases and J 2 bases; nucleotides not matched to a gene: 5. This CDR3 is CASSLSPPSGAYNEQFF. The DNA for the CDR3 is TGTGCCAGCAGTTTATCTCCCCCTAGCGGGGCCTACAATGAGCAGTTCTTC.

The chain recombines TRBV15 with TRBJ2-1; weak D call: TRBD2 (5 bases). In germline, CDR1 is LNHNV, CDR2 YYDKDF (reference sequence). The CDR3 loop spans 15 amino acids. Trimming shortened V by 1 base and J by 4 bases, and 11 bases separated the two germline ends. CDR3: CATSRGTSNYNEQFF. DNA of the CDR3: TGTGCCACCAGCAGAGGGACTTCCAATTACAATGAGCAGTTCTTC.

The chain recombines TRBV5-1 with TRBJ2-1; a possible D gene is TRBD2 (6 bases). Trimming removed 7 bases at V and 2 bases at J, with 16 bases between. CDR1 and CDR2 from the germline V gene are SGHRS and YFSETQ. The CDR3 sequence is 15 residues long. CDR3 sequence (DNA): TGCGCCAGCTCAATCGGGAGCGTCGCCTACAATGAGCAGTTCTTC. Translated, it gives CASSIGSVAYNEQFF. Using reference TRBV5-1 and TRBJ2-1 for the parts outside the CDR3, the full variable domain is KAGVTQTPRYLIKTRGQQVTLSCSPISGHRSVSWYQQTPGQGLQFLFEYFSETQRNKGNFPGRFSGRQFSNSRSEMNVSTLELGDSALYLCASSIGSVAYNEQFFGPGTRLTVL.

The chain employs TRBV21-1 and TRBJ2-7; the D call in the table, TRBD2, was not verified against the DNA. TRBV21-1 is a recognized pseudogene. The CDR3 covers 17 residues. The CDR3 reads CASTSGTSGRFESEQYF. Written as DNA, the CDR3 is TGTGCCAGCACCTCCGGGACTAGCGGGAGGTTCGAGAGCGAGCAGTACTTC.

The chain has TRBV30 and TRBJ2-3, with 10 bases lining up with TRBD2. The V and J ends lost 2 bases and 4 bases, in that order; junction bases with no gene match: 12. Germline V gene sequence: CDR1 GTSNPN, CDR2 SVGIG (reference sequence). This CDR3 spans 17 amino acids. The CDR3 DNA reads TGTGCCTGGAGTCCCGGCGGGCTAGCGGGAGTATCAGATACGCAGTATTTT. It specifies CAWSPGGLAGVSDTQYF.

This chain joins TRBV6-1 and TRBJ1-3; D remains unclear. Between the trimmed V and J ends, which lost 8 bases and 0 bases, there was a span of 14 bases. Germline V gene sequence: CDR1 MNHNS, CDR2 SASEGT. This CDR3 is 15 amino acids long. The CDR3 nucleotides are TGTGCCAGCTTAGAGATCGATCTCTCTGGAAACACCATATATTTT. Protein product: CASLEIDLSGNTIYF.

The rearrangement links TRBV4-3 to TRBJ1-2, with D uncertain. Germline V gives CDR1 LGHNA, CDR2 YSLEER. The CDR3 has 16 amino acids. V lost 0 bases, J lost 0 bases, and 11 bases lay in between. For the CDR3, the DNA is TGCGCCAGCAGCCAAGATGCAGGACTGCCTAACTATGGCTACACCTTC. Translated, it gives CASSQDAGLPNYGYTF.

The V gene is TRBV18, the J gene TRBJ1-1, with 7 bases lining up with TRBD1. V lost 3 bases, J lost 4 bases, and 8 bases stayed unmatched. In germline, CDR1 is KGHSH, CDR2 LQKENI. There are 15 residues in the CDR3. CDR3 DNA: TGTGCCAGCTCACCTAAACAGGGGCTGGTCACTGAAGCTTTCTTT. Translated, it gives CASSPKQGLVTEAFF.

The CDR3, as DNA: TGTGCCAGCAGCCAAAGGACAGGGGATCAGCCCCAGCATTTT. This sequence encodes CASSQRTGDQPQHF. This chain links TRBV7-2 with TRBJ1-5; 9 nucleotides line up with TRBD1. V was pared by 5 bases and J by 5 bases, with 4 bases of the junction left unmatched. CDR3 size: 14 residues. Germline-derived CDR1 and CDR2 are SGHTA and FQGNSA. The whole variable domain, filled in from reference TRBV7-2 and TRBJ1-5, reads GAGVSQSPSNKVTEKGKDVELRCDPISGHTALYWYRQSLGQGLEFLIYFQGNSAPDKSGLPSDRFSAERTGGSVSTLTIQRTQQEDSAVYLCASSQRTGDQPQHFGDGTRLSIL.

This clone showed up just a few times. The V gene is TRBV11-1, the J gene TRBJ2-1; 8 nucleotides match TRBD1. V shed 6 bases and J 3 bases; nucleotides not matched to a gene: 7. The CDR3 totals 15 residues. The germline V gene encodes CDR1 SGHAT and CDR2 FQDESV (reference sequence). The CDR3 here is CASRGGQGLYNEQFF. The CDR3 region has the DNA TGTGCCAGCAGAGGAGGACAGGGCCTCTACAATGAGCAGTTCTTC. Full variable domain (rest looked up from reference TRBV11-1 and TRBJ2-1): EAEVAQSPRYKITEKSQAVAFWCDPISGHATLYWYRQILGQGPELLVQFQDESVVDDSQLPKDRFSAERLKGVDSTLKIQPAELGDSAMYLCASRGGQGLYNEQFFGPGTRLTVL.

In this sample, this clone turned up once. The V and J genes are TRBV11-2 and TRBJ2-1, with TRBD2 matching over 10 bases. The CDR3 runs to 18 residues. CDR1 is SGHAT, CDR2 FQNNGV, per germline. After removal of 3 bases from V and 7 bases from J, the junction contained 15 bases not matched to a gene. The chain's CDR3 is CASSFPTSGTRLINEQFF. CDR3 DNA sequence: TGTGCCAGCAGCTTCCCCACTAGCGGGACCAGACTTATTAATGAGCAGTTCTTC.

The chain recombines TRBV10-3 with TRBJ1-2; perhaps TRBD1 as D (6 bases). CDR3 size: 13 residues. V was trimmed by 9 bases and J by 2 bases, leaving 13 bases between them. The germline CDR1 and CDR2 sequences are ENHRY and SYGVKD. As DNA, the CDR3 is TGTGCCATTGGGGGGGGGCTCAACTATGGCTACACCTTC. The encoded protein is CAIGGGLNYGYTF.

For the CDR3, the DNA is TGTGCCAGCTCCCGGGGGGGCACAGATACGCAGTATTTT. Translation: CASSRGGTDTQYF. The J gene is TRBJ2-3, the V gene TRBV27; TRBD2 matches 7 bases. The CDR3 runs 13 residues. Germline CDR1 reads MNHEY; CDR2 reads SMNVEV (reference sequence). V lost 8 bases to trimming and J lost 1 base; unmatched junction nucleotides: 3.

This chain joins TRBV5-4 and TRBJ2-2; D unclear. Trimming removed 1 base at V and 1 base at J, with 8 bases between. Germline-derived CDR1 and CDR2 are SGHNT and YYREEE (reference sequence). CDR3 length equals 15 residues. The CDR3 region has the DNA TGTGCCAGCAGCTTGAGAACTTTGAACACCGGGGAGCTGTTTTTT. Translation gives CASSLRTLNTGELFF.